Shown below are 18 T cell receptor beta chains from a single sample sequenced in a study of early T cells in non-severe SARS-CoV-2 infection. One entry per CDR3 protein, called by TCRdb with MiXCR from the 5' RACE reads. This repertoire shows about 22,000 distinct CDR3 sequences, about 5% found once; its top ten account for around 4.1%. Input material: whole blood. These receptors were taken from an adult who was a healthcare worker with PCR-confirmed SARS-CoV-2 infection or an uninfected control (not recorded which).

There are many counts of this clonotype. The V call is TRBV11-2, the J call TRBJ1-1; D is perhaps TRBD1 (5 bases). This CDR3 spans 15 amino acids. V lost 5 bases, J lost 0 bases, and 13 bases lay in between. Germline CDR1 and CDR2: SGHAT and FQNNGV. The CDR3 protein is CASSKKQDLNTEAFF. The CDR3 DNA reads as TGTGCCAGCAGCAAGAAACAGGACCTGAACACTGAAGCTTTCTTT.

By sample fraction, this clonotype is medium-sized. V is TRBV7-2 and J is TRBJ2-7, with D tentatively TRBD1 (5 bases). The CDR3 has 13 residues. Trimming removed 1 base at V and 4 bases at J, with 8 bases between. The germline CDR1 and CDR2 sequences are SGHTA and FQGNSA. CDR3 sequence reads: CASSLGTPYEQYF. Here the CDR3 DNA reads TGTGCCAGCAGCTTAGGGACACCGTACGAGCAGTACTTC.

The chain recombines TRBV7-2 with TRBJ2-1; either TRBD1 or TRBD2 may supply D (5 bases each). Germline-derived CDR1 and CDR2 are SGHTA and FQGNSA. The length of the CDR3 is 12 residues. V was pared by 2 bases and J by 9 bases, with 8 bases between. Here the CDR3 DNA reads TGTGCCAGCAGCTTACACGGGGCTGAGCAGTTCTTC. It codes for CASSLHGAEQFF.

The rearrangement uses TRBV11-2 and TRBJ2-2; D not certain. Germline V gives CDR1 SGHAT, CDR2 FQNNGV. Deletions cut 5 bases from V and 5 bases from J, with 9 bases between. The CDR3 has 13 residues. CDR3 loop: CASSPTITGELFF. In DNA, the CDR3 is TGTGCCAGCAGCCCGACAATTACCGGGGAGCTGTTTTTT.

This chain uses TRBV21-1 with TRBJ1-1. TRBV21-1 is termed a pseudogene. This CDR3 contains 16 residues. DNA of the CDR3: TGTGCCAGCCCTCGACGTCCGGCGTTATTCGGCACTGAAGCTTTCTTT. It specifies CASPRRPALFGTEAFF.

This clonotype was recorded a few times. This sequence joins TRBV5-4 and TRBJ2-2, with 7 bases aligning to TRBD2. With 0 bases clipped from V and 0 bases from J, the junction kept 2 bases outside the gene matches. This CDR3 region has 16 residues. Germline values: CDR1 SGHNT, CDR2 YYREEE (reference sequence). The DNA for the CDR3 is TGTGCCAGCAGCTTGGATCTAGCGGCGAACACCGGGGAGCTGTTTTTT. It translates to CASSLDLAANTGELFF. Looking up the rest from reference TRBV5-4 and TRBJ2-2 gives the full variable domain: ETGVTQSPTHLIKTRGQQVTLRCSSQSGHNTVSWYQQALGQGPQFIFQYYREEENGRGNFPPRFSGLQFPNYSSELNVNALELDDSALYLCASSLDLAANTGELFFGEGSRLTVL.

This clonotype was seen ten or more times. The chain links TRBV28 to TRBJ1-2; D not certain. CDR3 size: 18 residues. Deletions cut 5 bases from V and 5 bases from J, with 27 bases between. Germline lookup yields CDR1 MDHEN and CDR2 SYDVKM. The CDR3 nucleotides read TGTGCCAGCAGTGCCCCTTATAAGGGAGGGCCTGGGGAATATGGCTACACCTTC. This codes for CASSAPYKGGPGEYGYTF.

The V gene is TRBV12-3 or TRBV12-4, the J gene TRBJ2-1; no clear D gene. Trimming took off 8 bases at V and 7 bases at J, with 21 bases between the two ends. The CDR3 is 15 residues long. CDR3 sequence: CASLKTGRGWNEQFF. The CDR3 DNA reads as TGTGCCAGCCTAAAGACCGGCCGAGGTTGGAATGAGCAGTTCTTC.

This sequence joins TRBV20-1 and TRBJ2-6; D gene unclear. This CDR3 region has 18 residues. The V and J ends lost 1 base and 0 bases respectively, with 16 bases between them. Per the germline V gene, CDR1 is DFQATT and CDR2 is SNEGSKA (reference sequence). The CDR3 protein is CSARGGRRKNSGANVLTF. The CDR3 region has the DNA TGCAGTGCTAGAGGGGGTAGGAGAAAAAACTCTGGGGCCAACGTCCTGACTTTC.

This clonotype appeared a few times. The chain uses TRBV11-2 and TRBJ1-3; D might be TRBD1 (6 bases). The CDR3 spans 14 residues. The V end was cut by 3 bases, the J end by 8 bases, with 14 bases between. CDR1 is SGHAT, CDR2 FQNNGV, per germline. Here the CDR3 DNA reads TGTGCCAGCAGCTTTTCCCCAGGGGCGGACACCATATATTTT. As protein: CASSFSPGADTIYF.

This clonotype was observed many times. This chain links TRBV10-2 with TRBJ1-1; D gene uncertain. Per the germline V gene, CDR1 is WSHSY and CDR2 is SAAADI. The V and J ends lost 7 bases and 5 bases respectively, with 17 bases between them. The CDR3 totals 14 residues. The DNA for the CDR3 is TGCGCCAGCAAACCCGGGGATAGAGATACTGAAGCTTTCTTT. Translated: CASKPGDRDTEAFF.

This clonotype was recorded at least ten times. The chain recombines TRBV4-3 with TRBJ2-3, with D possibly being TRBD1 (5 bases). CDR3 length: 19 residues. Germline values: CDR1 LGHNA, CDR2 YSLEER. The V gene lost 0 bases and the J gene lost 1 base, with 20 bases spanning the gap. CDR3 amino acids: CASSQERTYESSGTDTQYF. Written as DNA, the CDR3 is TGCGCCAGCAGCCAAGAGCGGACATATGAGTCAAGCGGCACAGATACGCAGTATTTT.

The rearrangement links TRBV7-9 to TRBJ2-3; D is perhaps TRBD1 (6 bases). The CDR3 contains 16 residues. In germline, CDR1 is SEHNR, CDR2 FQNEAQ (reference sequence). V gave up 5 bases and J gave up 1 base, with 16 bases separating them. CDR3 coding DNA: TGTGCCAGCAGCGACCGGGACAACCTCCGCACAGATACGCAGTATTTT. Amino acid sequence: CASSDRDNLRTDTQYF.

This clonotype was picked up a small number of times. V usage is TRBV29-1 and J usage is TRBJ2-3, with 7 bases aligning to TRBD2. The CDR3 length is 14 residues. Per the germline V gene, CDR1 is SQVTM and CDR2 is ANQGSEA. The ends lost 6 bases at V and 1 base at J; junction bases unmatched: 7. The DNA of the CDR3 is TGCAGCGTCCCCCGCCGGGGGGGCACAGATACGCAGTATTTT. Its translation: CSVPRRGGTDTQYF.

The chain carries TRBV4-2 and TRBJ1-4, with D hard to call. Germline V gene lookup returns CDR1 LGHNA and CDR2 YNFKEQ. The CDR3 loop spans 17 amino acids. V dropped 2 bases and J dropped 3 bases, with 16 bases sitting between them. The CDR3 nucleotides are TGTGCCAGCAGCCAACCCGAGAGTACGGCCGCTAATGAAAAACTGTTTTTT. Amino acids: CASSQPESTAANEKLFF.

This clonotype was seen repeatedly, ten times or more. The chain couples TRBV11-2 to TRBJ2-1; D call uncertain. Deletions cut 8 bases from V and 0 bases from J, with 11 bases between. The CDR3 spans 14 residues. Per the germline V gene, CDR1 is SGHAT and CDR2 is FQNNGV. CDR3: CASAILLSYNEQFF. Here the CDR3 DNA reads TGTGCCAGCGCAATACTACTCTCCTACAATGAGCAGTTCTTC.

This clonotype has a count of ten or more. The CDR3 DNA follows: TGCGCCAGCAGCTCTGTAGTGAGCTCCTACAATGAGCAGTTCTTC. This sequence encodes CASSSVVSSYNEQFF. The chain combines TRBV5-1 with TRBJ2-1, with no clear D. The CDR3 runs 15 residues. V was shortened by 3 bases and J by 0 bases, with 10 bases between the two germline ends. The germline CDR1 and CDR2 sequences are SGHRS and YFSETQ.

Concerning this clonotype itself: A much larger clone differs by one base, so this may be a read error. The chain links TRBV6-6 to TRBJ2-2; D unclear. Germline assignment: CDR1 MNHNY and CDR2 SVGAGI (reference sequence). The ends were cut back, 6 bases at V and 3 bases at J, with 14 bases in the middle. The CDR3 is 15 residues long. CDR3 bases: TGTGCCAGCAGGAGACTGGGAACGGACACCGGGGAGCTGTTTTTT. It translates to CASRRLGTDTGELFF.